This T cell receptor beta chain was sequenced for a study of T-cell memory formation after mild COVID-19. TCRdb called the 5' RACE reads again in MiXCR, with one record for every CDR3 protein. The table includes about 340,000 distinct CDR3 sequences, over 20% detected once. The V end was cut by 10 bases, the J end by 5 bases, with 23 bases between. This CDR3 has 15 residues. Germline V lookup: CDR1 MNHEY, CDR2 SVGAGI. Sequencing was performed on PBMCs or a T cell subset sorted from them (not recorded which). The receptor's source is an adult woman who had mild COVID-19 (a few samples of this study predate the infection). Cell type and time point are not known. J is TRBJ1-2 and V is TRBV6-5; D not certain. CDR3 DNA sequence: TGTGCCATCCTTCCCGCAGCACGGGCCAATTATGGCTACACCTTC. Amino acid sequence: CAILPAARANYGYTF.